The 24 T cell receptor beta chains below all came from one sample that was sequenced in a study of T-cell reconstitution after alpha-beta-depleted transplantation in children. As it was prepared, the TCRbeta library received unique molecular identifiers. Each CDR3 protein gets one entry after TCRdb re-called the PCR reads with MiXCR. The table has 600,000 to 800,000 distinct CDR3 sequences, 13% seen once. Sequencing was performed on PBMCs, taken before TCRalphabeta/CD19-depleted stem cell transplant. These receptors originate from a girl aged 2-10 years with congenital amegakaryocytic thrombocytopenia, due to receive a stem cell transplant.

This clonotype appeared many times. The V and J genes are TRBV6-6 and TRBJ2-1; a possible D gene is TRBD2 (6 bases). The CDR3 sequence is 13 residues long. Germline V CDR1 and CDR2: MNHNY, SVGAGI (reference sequence). V was pared by 4 bases and J by 9 bases, with 13 bases between. The CDR3 reads CASSSSSVSEQFF. CDR3 DNA: TGTGCCAGCAGTTCGTCTAGCGTTTCTGAGCAGTTCTTC.

Worth noting for this clonotype: An end of the junction differs from the germline gene, which may be a read error. This chain uses TRBV6-1 with TRBJ2-2; D gene uncertain. CDR1 is MNHNS and CDR2 is SASEGT in the germline V gene. The CDR3 loop spans 15 amino acids. The CDR3 is CTSSISTANTGELFF. The CDR3, as DNA: TGTACCAGCAGTATTTCTACCGCGAACACCGGGGAGCTGTTTTTT.

This clonotype was found a few times. CDR3 region: CASSLQGLAGVDEQFF. CDR3 in DNA: TGCGCCAGCAGCTTGCAAGGCCTAGCGGGAGTAGATGAGCAGTTCTTC. The rearrangement links TRBV5-1 to TRBJ2-1; 10 bases match TRBD2. The J segment lost 8 bases and the V segment lost 1 base, leaving 9 bases of the junction unmatched. CDR1 SGHRS and CDR2 YFSETQ come from the germline V gene. The CDR3 length is 16 residues.

This clonotype was found many times. The chain employs TRBV5-6 and TRBJ1-1, with D perhaps TRBD1 (5 bases). V lost 4 bases and J 0 bases, leaving 19 bases between the germline ends. The germline V gene has CDR1 SGHDT and CDR2 YYEEEE. CDR3 length equals 17 residues. CDR3 protein: CASSRYTQGLMNTEAFF. The CDR3 coding sequence is TGTGCCAGCAGCCGGTATACTCAGGGCTTGATGAACACTGAAGCTTTCTTT.

The chain joins TRBV6-5 to TRBJ1-5, with a weak D call TRBD1 (5 bases). Trimming stripped 2 bases from V and 0 bases from J, with 14 bases between. The CDR3 is 17 residues long. The germline V gene encodes CDR1 MNHEY and CDR2 SVGAGI. CDR3 nucleotides: TGTGCCAGCAGTTACCTCACCCCAGGGACTAGCAATCAGCCCCAGCATTTT. Protein sequence: CASSYLTPGTSNQPQHF.

This clonotype showed up many times. The chain is built from TRBV20-1 and TRBJ2-7; 7 bases agree with TRBD1. Unmatched junction bases numbered 9, after V lost 1 base and J lost 6 bases. This CDR3 comprises 14 residues. From germline, CDR1 is DFQATT and CDR2 SNEGSKA (reference sequence). For the CDR3, the DNA is TGCAGTGCTAGAGGCAGGGACAGTCCAAGCGAGCAGTACTTC. This encodes CSARGRDSPSEQYF.

The chain employs TRBV30 and TRBJ2-1, with D unclear. The V and J ends lost 5 bases and 5 bases respectively, with 13 bases between them. The CDR3 runs to 13 residues. Germline assignment: CDR1 GTSNPN and CDR2 SVGIG (reference sequence). The CDR3 here is CAWHSRSDNEQFF. CDR3 DNA: TGTGCCTGGCATTCGAGAAGCGACAATGAGCAGTTCTTC.

This clonotype was seen more than once but under ten times. CDR3 amino acids: CASPNRVRDQPQHF. The CDR3, as DNA: TGCGCCAGCCCGAATAGGGTTCGGGATCAGCCCCAGCATTTT. The gene calls are TRBV5-1 and TRBJ1-5; D gene unclear. CDR1 is SGHRS, CDR2 YFSETQ, per germline. Trimming pared 7 bases from V and 5 bases from J, leaving 16 bases between. CDR3 length: 14 amino acids. The variable domain in full, completed from reference TRBV5-1 and TRBJ1-5, reads KAGVTQTPRYLIKTRGQQVTLSCSPISGHRSVSWYQQTPGQGLQFLFEYFSETQRNKGNFPGRFSGRQFSNSRSEMNVSTLELGDSALYLCASPNRVRDQPQHFGDGTRLSIL.

Many counts were recorded for this clonotype. The rearrangement joins TRBV5-1 to TRBJ2-1, with D perhaps TRBD2 (6 bases). The CDR3 is made up of 16 amino acids. Trimming cost V 3 bases and J 5 bases, with 18 bases left between them. Looked up from germline, CDR1 is SGHRS and CDR2 is YFSETQ. DNA of the CDR3: TGCGCCAGCAGCTCGTTGGTGGGGGGAAAAAACAATGAGCAGTTCTTC. As protein: CASSSLVGGKNNEQFF.

This clonotype was seen ten or more times. This chain joins TRBV11-2 and TRBJ2-7, with D possibly matching TRBD2 (5 bases). The germline gives CDR1 SGHAT, CDR2 FQNNGV. Trimming removed 1 base from V and 3 bases from J, with 10 bases in between. The length of the CDR3 is 14 residues. DNA for the CDR3: TGTGCCAGCAGCTTAGGTAGCGCCCTCTACGAGCAGTACTTC. Translating gives CASSLGSALYEQYF.

This clonotype turned up a few times. The V and J genes are TRBV2 and TRBJ2-3, with unresolved D. CDR1 is SNHLY and CDR2 is FYNNEI in the germline V gene. The CDR3 consists of 16 residues. The ends were cut back, 1 base at V and 3 bases at J, with 14 bases in the middle. The CDR3 nucleotides read TGTGCCAGCAGTGAAGTCTCTAACGGTGGAACAGATACGCAGTATTTT. Translating it yields CASSEVSNGGTDTQYF.

This clonotype was counted ten times or more. V is TRBV12-3 or TRBV12-4 and J is TRBJ2-2; 8 bases are a match to TRBD1. The V segment lost 8 bases and the J segment 6 bases; nucleotides outside the gene matches: 8. This CDR3 region has 14 residues. CDR3 sequence: CASLGQGGPGELFF. The DNA for the CDR3 is TGTGCCAGCCTCGGACAGGGAGGTCCCGGGGAGCTGTTTTTT.

This clonotype was counted at least ten times. The chain has TRBV5-1 and TRBJ1-4; D uncertain. Germline-derived CDR1 and CDR2 are SGHRS and YFSETQ. Trimming removed 4 bases at V and 0 bases at J, with 7 bases between. The CDR3 contains 14 residues. The CDR3 DNA sequence: TGCGCCAGCAGCCCCGTTGCAACTAATGAAAAACTGTTTTTT. Translated: CASSPVATNEKLFF.

The table lists this clonotype with many counts. The CDR3 protein is CASSYDRAGAYNEQFF. DNA for the CDR3: TGCGCCAGCAGCTATGACAGGGCCGGAGCCTACAATGAGCAGTTCTTC. The chain couples TRBV5-1 to TRBJ2-1; TRBD1 matches 7 bases. The V and J ends lost 3 bases and 2 bases, in that order; junction bases with no gene match: 8. The CDR3 runs 16 residues. CDR1 SGHRS and CDR2 YFSETQ come from the germline V gene. Combining the CDR3 with reference TRBV5-1 and TRBJ2-1 gives the whole variable domain KAGVTQTPRYLIKTRGQQVTLSCSPISGHRSVSWYQQTPGQGLQFLFEYFSETQRNKGNFPGRFSGRQFSNSRSEMNVSTLELGDSALYLCASSYDRAGAYNEQFFGPGTRLTVL.

The chain couples TRBV3-1 to TRBJ1-1; TRBD1 matches 8 bases. The CDR3 totals 14 residues. V lost 3 bases to trimming and J lost 6 bases; unmatched junction nucleotides: 6. CDR1 and CDR2 from the germline V gene are LGHDT and YNNKEL (reference sequence). CDR3 sequence reads: CASSHLTGVPEAFF. In DNA form, the CDR3 reads TGTGCCAGCAGCCACCTGACAGGGGTCCCTGAAGCTTTCTTT.

This clonotype appeared a few times. This may be a read error: a much more frequent sequence differs by one nucleotide. The CDR3 sequence is CSVGRRLADNEQSF. In DNA, the CDR3 is TGCAGCGTTGGAAGGCGGCTAGCGGACAATGAGCAGTCCTTC. V and J are TRBV29-1 and TRBJ2-1, with 7 bases identical to TRBD2. CDR1 is SQVTM and CDR2 is ANQGSEA in the germline V gene. This CDR3 spans 14 amino acids.

The V gene is TRBV7-2, the J gene TRBJ2-7, with a possible D match to TRBD2 (6 bases). The CDR3 spans 16 residues. Germline V gene data show CDR1 as SGHTA and CDR2 as FQGNSA. V gave up 1 base and J gave up 2 bases, with 15 bases separating them. The CDR3 DNA sequence: TGTGCCAGCAGCTTAGAGGCCGGGACTCGCGCCTACGAGCAGTACTTC. Translation gives CASSLEAGTRAYEQYF.

This clonotype was observed many times. The gene calls are TRBV5-1 and TRBJ2-7; 7 nucleotides agree with TRBD1. V trimming: 3 bases; J trimming: 0 bases; junction bases outside the gene matches: 9. Germline V CDR1 and CDR2: SGHRS, YFSETQ. The CDR3 has 16 amino acids. CDR3 DNA: TGCGCCAGCAGCTCGATGGGCAGGGGGAGCTCCTACGAGCAGTACTTC. Amino acid sequence: CASSSMGRGSSYEQYF.

This chain connects TRBV20-1 to TRBJ1-2; 8 bases are a match to TRBD1. The trim removed 1 base at V and 2 bases at J, leaving 9 bases unmatched. The CDR3 length is 16 residues. Germline V gene data show CDR1 as DFQATT and CDR2 as SNEGSKA (reference sequence). In DNA form, the CDR3 reads TGCAGTGCTAGAGGGGGCGAGACAGGGGTAAACTATGGCTACACCTTC. Translation gives CSARGGETGVNYGYTF.

V gene TRBV29-1 combines with J gene TRBJ1-1; TRBD1 is a possible D gene (6 bases). Trimming left V 7 bases short and J 5 bases short, with 14 bases between. The germline V gene has CDR1 SQVTM and CDR2 ANQGSEA. The CDR3 totals 12 residues. The CDR3 bases are TGCAGCGGGGGACACACCATTACTGAAGCTTTCTTT. As protein: CSGGHTITEAFF.

J is TRBJ2-4 and V is TRBV6-1; 7 positions agree with TRBD2. CDR3 length: 17 amino acids. V gave up 2 bases and J gave up 1 base; unmatched junction bases: 8. The germline V gene has CDR1 MNHNS and CDR2 SASEGT. CDR3 region: CASSERAGSWAKNIQYF. CDR3 in DNA: TGTGCCAGCAGTGAAAGAGCGGGGTCCTGGGCCAAAAACATTCAGTACTTC.

Many counts were recorded for this clonotype. One end of the junction fails to match germline, which may point to a read error. The chain combines TRBV5-1 with TRBJ2-1; D is undetermined. Germline assignment: CDR1 SGHRS and CDR2 YFSETQ. The CDR3 loop spans 13 amino acids. CDR3 in amino acids: CASSLVGDNEQFF. CDR3 coding DNA: TGTGCCAGCAGCTTAGTGGGTGATAATGAGCAGTTCTTC.

For the CDR3, the DNA is TGTGCCAGCAGCTTTCGGGGGCCCACAGATACGCAGTATTTT. This encodes CASSFRGPTDTQYF. This chain uses TRBV7-7 with TRBJ2-3; the D gene could be TRBD1 or TRBD2 (6 bases each). Germline V gives CDR1 SSHAT, CDR2 FNYEAQ (reference sequence). V lost 3 bases, J lost 2 bases, and 9 bases lay in between. The CDR3 has 14 residues.

This sequence joins TRBV7-9 and TRBJ1-4, with D maybe TRBD1 (5 bases). The CDR3 runs 15 residues. V was shortened by 3 bases and J by 8 bases, with 16 bases between the two germline ends. Germline V gene data show CDR1 as SEHNR and CDR2 as FQNEAQ (reference sequence). This CDR3 reads CASSFPGGAGEKLFF. The CDR3 nucleotides are TGTGCCAGCAGCTTTCCCGGAGGGGCGGGGGAAAAACTGTTTTTT.